This entry features one T cell receptor (beta chain) sequence. Its antigen is not yet known. Per-base qualities were not stored, and no clone one base away is much larger. These data are taken from a study of control samples from healthy donors and cancer patients (dated by TCRdb to between 2020 and 2021). The library relied on the immunoSEQ multiplex PCR assay. TCRdb retrieved this table from immuneACCESS and kept in-frame rearrangements only. Not all clones are present; in checked studies, unresolved V genes account for under half, and no reason is known for the remainder. The sample table lists just over 150,000 clones, 93% of them with a count of one. Under 2.5% of the sample is taken by the ten largest. The CDR3 covers 13 residues, taking in both the cysteine and the phenylalanine. Solely the CDR3 DNA is kept, with 39 bases framed from the first base. The CDR1 and CDR2 encoded by the germline V gene are SGDLS and YYNGEE. V drops 4 bases and J drops 2 bases, leaving 9 bases in between.

The clonotype was recovered from a man over 45 in good health. Sequenced: blood. The chain joins TRBV9 to TRBJ1-2, with an unclear D gene assignment. DNA sequence: TGTGCCAGCAGCAATACGGGAAACTATGGCTACACCTTC. This gives the protein CASSNTGNYGYTF.